These 21 T cell receptor beta chains originate from one sample sequenced in a study of patients and donors after allogeneic stem cell transplantation (dated by TCRdb to about 2020). Libraries were prepared through RT-PCR. Sequenced on a NextSeq 550. The public reads were quality trimmed at Q25 with fastp and then assembled into clones with MiXCR by TCRdb, keeping productive beta chains. Duplicate CDR3 protein sequences are folded into a single record with the most common DNA and genes. Here the sample has about 960,000 distinct CDR3 sequences; roughly 18% occur a single time. 5% to 7.5% of the sample lies in the top ten. Sequencing was performed on blood, either unsorted or a sorted T cell fraction (not recorded which). These receptors were collected from a human donor who was either an allogeneic HSCT recipient or a stem cell or donor lymphocyte infusion donor (not recorded which). It is not recorded whose cells these are; they may come from a transplant donor.

Only a few counts were recorded for this clonotype. This chain connects TRBV7-8 to TRBJ2-7, with D tentatively TRBD1 (6 bases). Germline V gives CDR1 SGHVS, CDR2 FQNEAQ. The V and J ends lost 2 bases and 6 bases respectively, with 14 bases between them. The CDR3 has 14 amino acids. The CDR3 is CASSLKAGVREQYF. The DNA for the CDR3 is TGTGCCAGCAGCTTAAAGGCAGGGGTTCGCGAGCAGTACTTC.

The chain uses TRBV5-1 and TRBJ1-4; TRBD1 is a possible D gene (6 bases). Germline CDR1 SGHRS, CDR2 YFSETQ. The CDR3 sequence is 15 residues long. The V end was cut by 0 bases, the J end by 5 bases, with 11 bases between. The CDR3 region is CASSLGGGWNEKLFF. The CDR3 DNA reads as TGCGCCAGCAGCTTGGGGGGGGGCTGGAATGAAAAACTGTTTTTT.

The genes are TRBV4-3 and TRBJ1-3; TRBD1 aligns across 9 bases. The ends lost 4 bases at V and 6 bases at J; junction bases unmatched: 13. In germline, CDR1 is LGHNA, CDR2 YSLEER. The CDR3 is 17 residues long. CDR3 in amino acids: CASSRSPGDRGENTIYF. The CDR3 bases are TGCGCCAGCAGCCGCTCACCTGGAGACAGGGGGGAAAACACCATATATTTT.

The chain carries TRBV20-1 and TRBJ1-1; 7 bases fit TRBD1. Germline CDR1 is DFQATT and CDR2 is SNEGSKA (reference sequence). CDR3 length: 14 amino acids. With V trimmed by 4 bases and J by 0 bases, 5 bases remained unmatched. The CDR3 is CSATYGTVNTEAFF. The CDR3, as DNA: TGCAGTGCTACTTACGGGACAGTGAACACTGAAGCTTTCTTT.

This clonotype has more than one count but fewer than ten. The gene calls are TRBV6-1 and TRBJ2-7; TRBD2 matches at 15 bases. This CDR3 contains 16 residues. V dropped 5 bases and J dropped 4; count of bases not matched to a gene: 6. Germline-derived CDR1 and CDR2 are MNHNS and SASEGT. The CDR3 here is CASSRRGTSGGYEQYF. The DNA of the CDR3 is TGTGCCAGCAGTCGCAGGGGGACTAGCGGGGGGTACGAGCAGTACTTC.

The V and J genes are TRBV20-1 and TRBJ1-1, with 8 bases that match TRBD1. Germline lookup yields CDR1 DFQATT and CDR2 SNEGSKA (reference sequence). V dropped 0 bases and J dropped 0; count of bases not matched to a gene: 3. The CDR3 contains 15 residues. CDR3 region: CSARDQGAMNTEAFF. The CDR3 DNA reads TGCAGTGCTAGAGATCAGGGGGCAATGAACACTGAAGCTTTCTTT.

The chain couples TRBV5-6 to TRBJ2-5, with 10 bases lining up with TRBD2. The V gene end was trimmed by 0 bases and the J gene end by 5 bases; junction bases not matched to a gene: 7. In germline, CDR1 is SGHDT, CDR2 YYEEEE. The CDR3 spans 16 residues. As DNA, the CDR3 is TGTGCCAGCAGCTTGGGGGGACTAGCGAATTGGGAGACCCAGTACTTC. Its translation is CASSLGGLANWETQYF. Full variable domain (rest looked up from reference TRBV5-6 and TRBJ2-5): DAGVTQSPTHLIKTRGQQVTLRCSPKSGHDTVSWYQQALGQGPQFIFQYYEEEERQRGNFPDRFSGHQFPNYSSELNVNALLLGDSALYLCASSLGGLANWETQYFGPGTRLLVL.

This clonotype was counted a few times. The rearrangement links TRBV20-1 to TRBJ2-5; D may be TRBD1 (6 bases). The CDR3 has 13 amino acids. Germline CDR1 DFQATT, CDR2 SNEGSKA (reference sequence). Trimming removed 3 bases from V and 7 bases from J, with 15 bases in between. The CDR3 loop reads CSARWTARVTQYF. The CDR3 DNA reads as TGCAGTGCTAGGTGGACAGCCAGAGTGACCCAGTACTTC.

Many counts were recorded for this clonotype. V and J are TRBV6-1 and TRBJ1-2; 11 nucleotides line up with TRBD1. This CDR3 has 14 amino acids. In germline, CDR1 is MNHNS, CDR2 SASEGT. Trimming took 6 bases from V and 2 from J; bases not matched to a gene: 2. In DNA, the CDR3 is TGTGCCAGCAGGAGGACAGGGGGCAACTATGGCTACACCTTC. Translation: CASRRTGGNYGYTF.

This chain joins TRBV20-1 and TRBJ2-7; D not resolved. The V and J ends lost 4 bases and 4 bases respectively, with 14 bases between them. The CDR3 loop spans 13 amino acids. In germline, CDR1 is DFQATT, CDR2 SNEGSKA (reference sequence). The CDR3 protein is CSAILDRSYEQYF. The CDR3 DNA reads as TGCAGTGCTATCTTGGACCGGTCTTACGAGCAGTACTTC.

The table lists this clonotype with many counts. CDR3 region: CASSRMTLDRRTDTQYF. The CDR3 DNA reads TGTGCCAGCAGTCGAATGACCCTGGACAGGAGGACAGATACGCAGTATTTT. The chain is built from TRBV7-9 and TRBJ2-3; 7 positions match TRBD1. Germline V gene sequence: CDR1 SEHNR, CDR2 FQNEAQ (reference sequence). This CDR3 spans 17 amino acids. V gave up 6 bases and J gave up 3 bases; unmatched junction bases: 15.

The chain recombines TRBV3-1 with TRBJ1-1, with 9 bases aligning to TRBD1. J gave up 0 bases and V 5 bases, and 7 bases lay outside the gene matches. Germline V gene data show CDR1 as LGHDT and CDR2 as YNNKEL (reference sequence). The CDR3 contains 16 residues. CDR3 coding DNA: TGTGCCAGCAGCGATGGACAGGGGCCCATGAACACTGAAGCTTTCTTT. It translates to CASSDGQGPMNTEAFF.

DNA of the CDR3: TGTGCCAGCAGCCTCAGGGGAGGTTCAACTAATGAAAAACTGTTTTTT. This gives the protein CASSLRGGSTNEKLFF. The chain couples TRBV3-1 to TRBJ1-4; possible D gene TRBD1, 6 bases. Germline V gene lookup returns CDR1 LGHDT and CDR2 YNNKEL (reference sequence). The V end lost 4 bases, the J end lost 0 bases, and 12 bases lay between the germline ends. This CDR3 is 16 amino acids long.

The table lists this clonotype with many counts. The V and J genes are TRBV20-1 and TRBJ2-3; D call uncertain. CDR1 is DFQATT, CDR2 SNEGSKA, per germline (reference sequence). This CDR3 has 14 amino acids. V lost 5 bases and J lost 2, with 14 bases in between. DNA of the CDR3: TGCAGTGCTCGACCAAATCGACTCACAGATACGCAGTATTTT. It is translated as CSARPNRLTDTQYF.

The DNA of the CDR3 is TGCGCCAGCAGCTTCGGGGACAGGGGCTCTGGCTACACCTTC. It translates to CASSFGDRGSGYTF. This chain links TRBV5-1 with TRBJ1-2; 10 nucleotides align to TRBD1. Per the germline V gene, CDR1 is SGHRS and CDR2 is YFSETQ. The CDR3 covers 14 residues. J was trimmed by 7 bases and V by 2 bases; bases with no gene match: 5.

This chain uses TRBV5-1 with TRBJ2-1, with TRBD2 identical over 8 bases. CDR3 length equals 14 residues. The V gene's germline CDR1 is SGHRS and CDR2 YFSETQ. The V and J ends lost 7 bases and 7 bases, in that order; junction bases with no gene match: 10. The DNA for the CDR3 is TGCGCCAGCTCCGCGACGGGAGGGCCGAATGAGCAGTTCTTC. This sequence encodes CASSATGGPNEQFF.

The table lists this clonotype with many counts. The V call is TRBV12-3 or TRBV12-4, the J call TRBJ1-2; D is possibly TRBD1 (5 bases). The length of the CDR3 is 14 residues. Trimming removed 6 bases at V and 2 bases at J, with 13 bases between. The CDR3, as DNA: TGTGCCAGCAGCCCCCCGGGGGGAAACTATGGCTACACCTTC. Amino acids: CASSPPGGNYGYTF.

This clonotype was observed many times. The chain uses TRBV29-1 and TRBJ2-2, with D tentatively TRBD1 or TRBD2 (5 bases each). The V end lost 6 bases, the J end lost 8 bases, and 13 bases lay between the germline ends. The CDR3 contains 12 residues. Per germline, CDR1 SQVTM and CDR2 ANQGSEA. The CDR3 reads CSVRDLSGELFF. As DNA, the CDR3 is TGCAGCGTCCGGGACCTCTCGGGGGAGCTGTTTTTT.

In this sample, this clonotype turned up many times. This chain links TRBV29-1 with TRBJ2-5; D is ambiguous. V shed 5 bases and J shed 0 bases, with 7 bases lying between them. The CDR3 loop spans 12 amino acids. Germline values: CDR1 SQVTM, CDR2 ANQGSEA. CDR3 sequence reads: CSVLEHQETQYF. The CDR3 DNA follows: TGCAGCGTTTTAGAACACCAAGAGACCCAGTACTTC.

V is TRBV10-3 and J is TRBJ1-1; possibly TRBD1 for D (5 bases). V was shortened by 4 bases and J by 6 bases, with 15 bases between the two germline ends. The CDR3 covers 14 residues. Germline loops: CDR1 ENHRY, CDR2 SYGVKD. The CDR3 region is CAISGREGKAEAFF. DNA for the CDR3: TGTGCCATCAGTGGCCGGGAGGGGAAGGCTGAAGCTTTCTTT.

This clonotype has more than one count but fewer than ten. The rearrangement uses TRBV11-2 and TRBJ2-1; D is unclear. The V gene lost 3 bases and the J gene lost 7 bases, with 16 bases spanning the gap. This CDR3 has 15 residues. Per the germline V gene, CDR1 is SGHAT and CDR2 is FQNNGV. The CDR3 bases are TGTGCCAGCAGCTTCGCGGAACGCTCGGCGAATGAGCAGTTCTTC. Encoded protein: CASSFAERSANEQFF.